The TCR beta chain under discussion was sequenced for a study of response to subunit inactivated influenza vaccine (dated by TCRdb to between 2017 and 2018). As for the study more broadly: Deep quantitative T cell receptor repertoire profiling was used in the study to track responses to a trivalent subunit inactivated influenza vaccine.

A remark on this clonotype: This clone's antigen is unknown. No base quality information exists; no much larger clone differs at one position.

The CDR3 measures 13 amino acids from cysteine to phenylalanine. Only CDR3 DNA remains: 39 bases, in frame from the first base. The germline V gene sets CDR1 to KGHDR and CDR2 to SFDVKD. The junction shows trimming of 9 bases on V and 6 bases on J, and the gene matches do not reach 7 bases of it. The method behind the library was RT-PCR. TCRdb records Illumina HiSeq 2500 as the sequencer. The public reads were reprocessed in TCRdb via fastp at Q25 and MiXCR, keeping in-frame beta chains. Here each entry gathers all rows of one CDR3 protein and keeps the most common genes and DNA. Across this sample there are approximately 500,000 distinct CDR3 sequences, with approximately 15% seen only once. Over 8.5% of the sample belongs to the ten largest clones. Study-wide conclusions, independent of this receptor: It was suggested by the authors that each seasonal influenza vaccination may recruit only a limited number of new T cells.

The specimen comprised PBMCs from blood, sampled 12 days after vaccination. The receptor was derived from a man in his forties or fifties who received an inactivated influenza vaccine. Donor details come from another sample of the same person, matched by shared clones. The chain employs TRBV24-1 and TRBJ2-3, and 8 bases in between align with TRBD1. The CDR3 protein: CATARTGLDTQYF. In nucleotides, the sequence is TGTGCCACCGCCCGGACAGGGCTGGATACGCAGTATTTT.